A single sample gave rise to the 7 T cell receptor beta chains below, sequenced in a study of early T cells in non-severe SARS-CoV-2 infection (dated by TCRdb to the early 2020s). Library preparation employed 5' RACE. Instrument used: NextSeq 500. The public sequencing data were trimmed at Q25 with fastp and processed into clonotypes with MiXCR by TCRdb, which kept only in-frame beta chains. CDR3 protein duplicates are merged, each entry listing the most common genes and DNA. The sample yields 25,000 to 35,000 distinct CDR3 sequences; around 5.3% were counted once. The ten most abundant clones make up roughly 2.7% of the sample. The specimen sequenced was whole blood. All receptors derive from an adult who was a healthcare worker with PCR-confirmed SARS-CoV-2 infection or an uninfected control (not recorded which).

This clonotype was seen many times. The chain is built from TRBV7-9 and TRBJ2-6, with D hard to call. From germline, CDR1 is SEHNR and CDR2 FQNEAQ (reference sequence). V was pared by 1 base and J by 0 bases, with 7 bases between. The CDR3 length is 16 residues. CDR3 sequence: CASSLVSGSGANVLTF. The DNA of the CDR3 is TGTGCCAGCAGCTTAGTTAGTGGCTCTGGGGCCAACGTCCTGACTTTC. The full variable domain, with the rest looked up from reference TRBV7-9 and TRBJ2-6, is DTGVSQNPRHKITKRGQNVTFRCDPISEHNRLYWYRQTLGQGPEFLTYFQNEAQLEKSRLLSDRFSAERPKGSFSTLEIQRTEQGDSAMYLCASSLVSGSGANVLTFGAGSRLTVL.

The rearrangement uses TRBV21-1 and TRBJ1-6. TRBV21-1 is deemed a pseudogene. The CDR3 has 16 amino acids. DNA for the CDR3: TGTGCCAGCAGCTCCTCCCGGACAAAGGTTTGGTCACCCCTCCACTTT. Amino acids: CASSSSRTKVWSPLHF.

This clonotype was seen at least ten times. This sequence joins TRBV12-3 or TRBV12-4 and TRBJ2-5, with D possibly TRBD1 on 6 matching bases. The CDR3 runs to 13 residues. V lost 5 bases and J lost 3, with 10 bases in between. CDR3 sequence reads: CASSKQGEETQYF. The DNA of the CDR3 is TGTGCCAGCAGTAAACAGGGAGAAGAGACCCAGTACTTC.

The CDR3: CATSGEGAFEAFF. Here the CDR3 DNA reads TGTGCCACCAGTGGGGAGGGGGCTTTTGAAGCTTTCTTT. The chain employs TRBV24-1 and TRBJ1-1; 7 bases match TRBD1. The germline CDR1 and CDR2 sequences are KGHDR and SFDVKD. V dropped 5 bases and J dropped 7; count of bases not matched to a gene: 6. The CDR3 is 13 amino acids.

The CDR3 reads CAWSISGTTDTQYF. CDR3 DNA: TGTGCCTGGAGTATTTCCGGGACCACAGATACGCAGTATTTT. The V gene is TRBV30, the J gene TRBJ2-3, with D perhaps being TRBD1 or TRBD2 (5 bases each). Germline loops: CDR1 GTSNPN, CDR2 SVGIG (reference sequence). CDR3 size: 14 residues. The germline V and J ends were trimmed by 2 bases and 2 bases, with 11 bases remaining between them.

This clonotype showed up many times. CDR3 residues: CATSEGGTFGTDTQYF. In DNA, the CDR3 is TGTGCCACCAGTGAGGGGGGGACTTTTGGCACAGATACGCAGTATTTT. The chain combines TRBV24-1 with TRBJ2-3, with 7 bases lining up with TRBD2. This CDR3 region has 16 residues. From germline, CDR1 is KGHDR and CDR2 SFDVKD. With V trimmed by 4 bases and J by 1 base, 7 bases remained unmatched.

This clonotype has a count of ten or more. The chain uses TRBV28 and TRBJ2-2; 8 nucleotides line up with TRBD1. The V gene end was trimmed by 8 bases and the J gene end by 2 bases; junction bases not matched to a gene: 4. Germline loops: CDR1 MDHEN, CDR2 SYDVKM. This CDR3 spans 14 amino acids. The CDR3 DNA reads as TGTGCCAGCGTCACAGGGGGAAACACCGGGGAGCTGTTTTTT. This codes for CASVTGGNTGELFF.